This record covers a single T cell receptor beta chain. Antigen specificity is unknown. The CDR3 has 14 residues. V was trimmed by 0 bases and J by 5 bases, leaving 10 bases between them. The germline V gene encodes CDR1 LGHNA and CDR2 YSLEER. The record originates from a study of CD8+ T cells in alopecia areata. Whole-study context: People stayed on tofacitinib for 6 to 18 months, then stopped the drug for 6 months.

Both peripheral blood and punch biopsies of lesional scalp skin were obtained from patients who had alopecia areata. The authors extracted RNA and reverse transcribed it into cDNA as the sequencing template. Using immunoSEQ multiplex PCR, the repertoire was profiled, and TCRdb retains in-frame clones only, with some absent. The data contain some 51,000 clones, over 95% of them seen just once; the ten biggest clones take up roughly 26%. Study-wide points: TCR sharing was clearer in mice than between patients, perhaps partly owing to patient HLA diversity.

This specimen consisted of CD8+ T cells sorted from blood, obtained at week 0. The V gene is TRBV4-3, the J gene TRBJ1-2; tentative D call: TRBD1 (6 bases). The TCR was taken from a human donor with alopecia areata. CDR3 bases: TGCGCCAGCAGCCAAGAAGAGGACAGTTATGGCTACACCTTC. It yields the protein CASSQEEDSYGYTF.